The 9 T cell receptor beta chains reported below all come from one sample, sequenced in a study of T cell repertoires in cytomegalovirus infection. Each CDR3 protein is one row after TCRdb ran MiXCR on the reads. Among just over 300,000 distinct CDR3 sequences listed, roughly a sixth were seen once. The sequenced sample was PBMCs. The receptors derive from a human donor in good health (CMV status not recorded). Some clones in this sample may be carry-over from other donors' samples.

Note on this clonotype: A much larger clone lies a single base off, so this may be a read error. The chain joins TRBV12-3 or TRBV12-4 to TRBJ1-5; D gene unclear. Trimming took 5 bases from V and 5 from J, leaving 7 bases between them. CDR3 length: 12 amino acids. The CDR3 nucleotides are TGTGCCAGCAGTGTATCATATCAGCCCCAGCATTTT. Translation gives CASSVSYQPQHF.

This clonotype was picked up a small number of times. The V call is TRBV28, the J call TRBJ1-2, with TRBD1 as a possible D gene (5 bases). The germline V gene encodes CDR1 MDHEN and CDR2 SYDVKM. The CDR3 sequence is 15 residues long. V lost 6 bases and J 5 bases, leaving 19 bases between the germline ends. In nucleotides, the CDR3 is TGTGCCAGCAGGGGGGGGGTGGGCAGTTATTATGGCTACACCTTC. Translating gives CASRGGVGSYYGYTF.

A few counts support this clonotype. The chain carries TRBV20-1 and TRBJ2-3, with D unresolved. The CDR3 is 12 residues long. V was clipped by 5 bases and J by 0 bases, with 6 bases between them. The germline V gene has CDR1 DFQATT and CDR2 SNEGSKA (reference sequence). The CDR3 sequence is CSAHRSTDTQYF. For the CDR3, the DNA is TGCAGTGCTCACCGGAGCACAGATACGCAGTATTTT.

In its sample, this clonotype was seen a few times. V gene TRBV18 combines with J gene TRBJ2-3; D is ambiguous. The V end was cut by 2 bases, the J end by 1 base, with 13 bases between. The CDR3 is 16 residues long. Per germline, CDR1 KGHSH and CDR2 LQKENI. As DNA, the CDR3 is TGTGCCAGCTCACCAGACCTCGGGCTCCGCACAGATACGCAGTATTTT. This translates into CASSPDLGLRTDTQYF.

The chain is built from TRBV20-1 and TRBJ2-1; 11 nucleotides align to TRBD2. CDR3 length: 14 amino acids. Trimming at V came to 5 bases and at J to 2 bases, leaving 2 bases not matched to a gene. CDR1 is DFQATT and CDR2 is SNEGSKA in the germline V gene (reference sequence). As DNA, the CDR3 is TGCAGTGCTCTAGCGGGGGGTACCTACAATGAGCAGTTCTTC. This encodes CSALAGGTYNEQFF.

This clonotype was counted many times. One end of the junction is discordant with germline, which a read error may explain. CDR3 region: CASSLAPSWGREGF. The CDR3 bases are TGTGCCAGCAGCTTAGCCCCTTCGTGGGGGAGGGAAGGATTT. V is TRBV7-2 and J is TRBJ1-1; weak D call: TRBD1 (5 bases). Germline V gene lookup returns CDR1 SGHTA and CDR2 FQGNSA. This CDR3 has 14 amino acids.

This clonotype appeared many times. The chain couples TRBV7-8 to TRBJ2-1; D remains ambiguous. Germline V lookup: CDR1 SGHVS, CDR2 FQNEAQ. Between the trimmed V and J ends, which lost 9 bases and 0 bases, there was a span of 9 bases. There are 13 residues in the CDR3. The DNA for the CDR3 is TGTGCCAGTGGGGATGGCTCCTACAATGAGCAGTTCTTC. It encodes CASGDGSYNEQFF.

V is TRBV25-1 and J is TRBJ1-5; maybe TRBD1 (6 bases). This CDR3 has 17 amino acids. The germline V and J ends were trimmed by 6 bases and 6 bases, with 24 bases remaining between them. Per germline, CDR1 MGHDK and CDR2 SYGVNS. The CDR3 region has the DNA TGTGCCAGCAGCGAAGCGGGCGGGGGGCTAGGGGGTCAGCCCCAGCATTTT. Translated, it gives CASSEAGGGLGGQPQHF.

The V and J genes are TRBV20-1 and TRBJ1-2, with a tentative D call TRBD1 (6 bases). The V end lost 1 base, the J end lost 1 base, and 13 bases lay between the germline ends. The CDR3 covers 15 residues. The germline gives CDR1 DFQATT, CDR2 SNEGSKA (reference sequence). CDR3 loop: CSARALGQRNYGYTF. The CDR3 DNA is TGCAGTGCTAGAGCCCTAGGACAGCGTAACTATGGCTACACCTTC.